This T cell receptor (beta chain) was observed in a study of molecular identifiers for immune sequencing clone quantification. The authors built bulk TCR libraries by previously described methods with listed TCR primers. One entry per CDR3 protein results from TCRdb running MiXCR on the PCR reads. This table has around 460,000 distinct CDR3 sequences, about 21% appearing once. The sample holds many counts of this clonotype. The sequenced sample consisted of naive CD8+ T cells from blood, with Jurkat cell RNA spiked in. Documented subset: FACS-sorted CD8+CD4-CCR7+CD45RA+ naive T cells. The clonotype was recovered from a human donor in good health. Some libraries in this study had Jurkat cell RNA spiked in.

The CDR3 bases are TGTGCCAGCAGCTTATATCCTAGACCTGGGGAGCTGTTTTTT. Encoded protein: CASSLYPRPGELFF. V is TRBV7-3 and J is TRBJ2-2, with D unclear. CDR1 and CDR2 from the germline V gene are SGHTA and FQGTGA. CDR3 length: 14 residues. The V end lost 2 bases, the J end lost 8 bases, and 12 bases lay between the germline ends.